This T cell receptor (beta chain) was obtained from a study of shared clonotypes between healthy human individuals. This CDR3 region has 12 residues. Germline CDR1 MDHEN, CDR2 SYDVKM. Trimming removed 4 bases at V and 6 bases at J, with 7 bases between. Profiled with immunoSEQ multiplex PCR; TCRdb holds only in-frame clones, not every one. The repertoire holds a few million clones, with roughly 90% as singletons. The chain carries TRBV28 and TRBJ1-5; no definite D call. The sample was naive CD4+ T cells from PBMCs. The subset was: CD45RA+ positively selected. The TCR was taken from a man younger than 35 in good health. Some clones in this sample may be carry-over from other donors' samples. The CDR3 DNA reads TGTGCCAGCAGTTCACGAGTTCAGCCCCAGCATTTT. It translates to CASSSRVQPQHF.